This T cell receptor beta chain was profiled in a study of T cells in Graves' hyperthyroidism and ophthalmopathy. This clonotype was seen repeatedly, ten times or more. It was RNA transcripts that yielded the amplified TCR beta CDR3 regions. Using the HTBI primer set, a first-round RT-PCR was run on the TCR CDR3. Via MiXCR, TCRdb re-called the multiplex PCR reads, giving one row per CDR3 protein. The sample has a few hundred thousand distinct CDR3 sequences; approximately 17% are singletons. V trimming: 5 bases; J trimming: 5 bases; junction bases outside the gene matches: 17. The length of the CDR3 is 17 residues. Germline CDR1 reads MNHNS; CDR2 reads SASEGT.

This clonotype was sampled from a woman aged 60-70 years with Graves' ophthalmopathy. Sequenced: blood. The chain carries TRBV6-1 and TRBJ2-7, with 8 bases that match TRBD1. The CDR3 DNA follows: TGTGCCAGCAGTCTCACGGCGACAGGGGTCTTGATAGACGAGCAGTACTTC. Its protein is CASSLTATGVLIDEQYF.